This T cell receptor beta chain was recorded in a study of T cell responses to AZD1222 COVID-19 vaccine. Study-wide findings and caveats: Females outnumbered males among donors, who were mostly white British; clonal diversity was possibly underestimated. Two AZD1222 doses significantly raised spike-specific TCR breadth and depth over controls.

Assay used: immunoSEQ multiplex PCR; TCRdb lists only in-frame clones, some missing. The repertoire holds about 120,000 clones, with 90% to 95% as singletons. This CDR3 has 13 amino acids. Germline V gene lookup returns CDR1 LNHDA and CDR2 SQIVND (reference sequence). J lost 10 bases, V lost 7 bases, and 5 bases had no gene match. Points on this clone: The antigen is unknown.

Sample: peripheral blood, taken on day 0 of AZD1222 vaccination. V gene TRBV19 combines with J gene TRBJ1-6; TRBD1 agrees at 9 bases. The TCR originated in an adult in good health. In DNA form, the CDR3 reads TGTGCCAGTACGGACAGGGGATTCTCACCCCTCCACTTT. It encodes CASTDRGFSPLHF.